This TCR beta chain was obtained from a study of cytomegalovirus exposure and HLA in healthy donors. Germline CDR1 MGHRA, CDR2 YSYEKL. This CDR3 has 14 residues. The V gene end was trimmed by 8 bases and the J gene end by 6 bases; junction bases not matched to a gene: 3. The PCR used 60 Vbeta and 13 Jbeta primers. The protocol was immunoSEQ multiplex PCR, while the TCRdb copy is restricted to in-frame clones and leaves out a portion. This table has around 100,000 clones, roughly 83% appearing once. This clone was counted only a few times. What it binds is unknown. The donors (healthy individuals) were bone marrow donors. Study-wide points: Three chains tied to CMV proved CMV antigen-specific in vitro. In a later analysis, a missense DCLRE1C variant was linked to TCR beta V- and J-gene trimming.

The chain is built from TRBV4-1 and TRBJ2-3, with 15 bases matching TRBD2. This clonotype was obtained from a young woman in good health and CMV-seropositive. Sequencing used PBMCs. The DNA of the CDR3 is TGCGCCAGCGGACTAGCGGGAGGGGCGGATACGCAGTATTTT. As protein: CASGLAGGADTQYF.